This TCR beta chain emerged from a study of control samples from healthy donors and cancer patients. Libraries were prepared by immunoSEQ multiplex PCR; TCRdb keeps only in-frame clonotypes and omits some of them. Counted here are under 30,000 clones, 70% to 90% occurring once; the ten biggest clones make up approximately 4%. Deletions cut 7 bases from V and 0 bases from J, with 10 bases between. The germline V gene has CDR1 SGHTA and CDR2 FQGNSA. This CDR3 spans 14 amino acids. This sequence joins TRBV7-2 and TRBJ1-3; no clear D. Sequenced sample: formalin-fixed, paraffin-embedded tissue. This TCR was recovered from a female donor with melanoma. DNA of the CDR3: TGTGCCAGCAAATACCTTAGCTCTGGAAACACCATATATTTT. This translates into CASKYLSSGNTIYF.